Below, one TCR beta chain is given with its context. Its antigen is not identified. The entry originates in a study of cytomegalovirus exposure and HLA in healthy donors. Points from the study as a whole: At a 0.05 false discovery rate, a later analysis found around 17,000 TCR beta sequences to be associated with HLA alleles.

Researchers ran the PCR with 60 Vbeta and 13 Jbeta primers. The method was immunoSEQ multiplex PCR; TCRdb's version includes in-frame clones alone and lacks a portion of them. This table holds about 190,000 clones, 65% to 75% found once. V gave up 3 bases and J gave up 1 base, with 6 bases separating them. This CDR3 region has 12 residues. The germline V gene encodes CDR1 SQVTM and CDR2 ANQGSEA. This chain uses TRBV29-1 with TRBJ2-5; D is perhaps TRBD2 (5 bases). Sequenced material: PBMCs. The TCR was taken from a young man in good health and CMV-seropositive. The CDR3 protein is CSVERVQETQYF. The CDR3 DNA reads TGCAGCGTTGAGAGGGTCCAAGAGACCCAGTACTTC.